This T cell receptor beta chain was recovered during a study of tissue T cells after allogeneic stem cell transplantation. V shed 0 bases and J shed 11 bases, with 8 bases lying between them. Germline V CDR1 and CDR2: DFQATT, SNEGSKA (reference sequence). The CDR3 is 11 amino acids. This clone has a handful of counts. The data were produced by immunoSEQ multiplex PCR, yet TCRdb's version contains in-frame clones alone and is incomplete. Seen here are about 1,400 clones, 80% to 85% observed once, and the top ten hold under 15%. Here the sequenced sample was spleen tissue, taken at autopsy. The chain recombines TRBV20-1 with TRBJ2-1; the D is unclear. This receptor was taken from a male patient aged 35 to 70 with steroid-refractory graft-versus-host disease after an allogeneic stem cell transplant. Some T cells may be provided by the graft donor. CDR3 nucleotide sequence: TGCAGTGCTAGAGATGGGCGTCAGCAGTTCTTC. The encoded protein is CSARDGRQQFF.